The 8 T cell receptor beta chains listed next were all sequenced from one sample in a study of blood T cell repertoires in COVID-19. The protocol was immunoSEQ multiplex PCR, while the TCRdb copy is restricted to in-frame clones and leaves out a portion. Of 15,000 to 20,000 clones in the sample, approximately 84% were seen once. Sequenced: peripheral blood. The receptors were gathered from a human donor with active COVID-19. The donor label of this sample is uncertain.

The chain is built from TRBV3-1 (or the pseudogene TRBV3-2) and TRBJ2-5; maybe TRBD2 (6 bases). With 5 bases removed from V and 5 bases from J, the gap between germline ends came to 6 bases. Germline CDR1 LGHDT, CDR2 YNNKEL (reference sequence). The CDR3 contains 11 residues. The DNA of the CDR3 is TGTGCCAGCAGCAGCGGGGAGACCCAGTACTTC. As protein: CASSSGETQYF.

The V call is TRBV29-1, the J call TRBJ2-4; no clear D gene. In germline, CDR1 is SQVTM, CDR2 ANQGSEA. The CDR3 extends over 14 amino acids. The germline V and J ends were trimmed by 4 bases and 0 bases, with 10 bases remaining between them. For the CDR3, the DNA is TGCAGCGTTGTAGAGTCGTTAGCCAAAAACATTCAGTACTTC. Translation: CSVVESLAKNIQYF.

V gene TRBV6-2 or TRBV6-3 combines with J gene TRBJ1-1; tentatively, D is TRBD1 (5 bases). The germline gives CDR1 MNHEY, CDR2 SVGEGT. There are 13 residues in the CDR3. Deletions cut 2 bases from V and 5 bases from J, with 9 bases between. CDR3 nucleotides: TGTGCCAGCAGTTACCCCAGGGTAACTGAAGCTTTCTTT. It yields the protein CASSYPRVTEAFF.

The J gene is TRBJ2-5, the V gene TRBV5-1, with 7 bases matching TRBD1. Germline loops: CDR1 SGHRS, CDR2 YFSETQ. With 3 bases clipped from V and 1 base from J, the junction kept 3 bases outside the gene matches. The length of the CDR3 is 14 residues. CDR3 nucleotides: TGCGCCAGCAGCTCGGGACAGCCCCAAGAGACCCAGTACTTC. Residues: CASSSGQPQETQYF.

The V call is TRBV21-1, the J call TRBJ2-1; no check of the table's D call, TRBD2, against the DNA was made. TRBV21-1 is given as a pseudogene. This CDR3 region has 16 residues. CDR3 region: CASSKAGGGPYNEQFF. The CDR3, as DNA: TGTGCCAGCAGCAAAGCCGGCGGGGGGCCCTACAATGAGCAGTTCTTC.

The chain uses TRBV7-8 and TRBJ2-3; D may be TRBD1 (5 bases). The CDR3 consists of 16 residues. Germline V gene data show CDR1 as SGHVS and CDR2 as FQNEAQ. Deletions cut 4 bases from V and 4 bases from J, with 18 bases between. The CDR3 sequence: CASSSLLGRVADTQYF. The DNA of the CDR3 is TGTGCCAGCAGCTCACTCTTAGGCAGGGTAGCAGATACGCAGTATTTT.

A word on this clone: At one end the junction does not follow the germline gene, possibly because of a read error. The identical CDR3 is also encoded by other nucleotide sequences in the sample. This rearrangement joins TRBV5-1 to TRBJ2-5; the D gene is possibly TRBD2 (6 bases). Per the germline V gene, CDR1 is SGHRS and CDR2 is YFSETQ. The length of the CDR3 is 14 residues. CDR3 sequence: CASSLGTIQETQYF. The CDR3 DNA reads TGCGCCAGCAGCTTGGGGACTATCCAAGAGACTCAGTACTTC.

This clone was detected once. The chain employs TRBV12-5 and TRBJ1-2, with 7 nucleotides matching TRBD1. CDR3 length: 17 amino acids. Germline V CDR1 and CDR2: LGHNT, FRNRAP. Trimming cost V 1 base and J 2 bases; bases outside gene matches: 10. The CDR3 protein is CASGLDWQTGKNYGYTF. The CDR3 DNA reads TGTGCTAGTGGTTTGGACTGGCAGACAGGGAAGAACTATGGCTACACCTTC.